This T cell receptor (beta chain) was observed in a study of cytomegalovirus exposure and HLA in healthy donors. PCR primers comprised 60 Vbeta and 13 Jbeta primers. TCRdb's copy holds only in-frame clones and misses some; the assay was immunoSEQ multiplex PCR. The table has 100,000 to 150,000 clones, roughly 80% seen once. Trimming removed 5 bases from V and 6 bases from J, with 16 bases in between. CDR3 length: 14 amino acids. Per the germline V gene, CDR1 is MDHEN and CDR2 is SYDVKM. This chain connects TRBV28 to TRBJ1-1; D perhaps matches TRBD1 (5 bases). This TCR derives from a man aged 25 to 40 in good health and CMV-seronegative. Sequencing used PBMCs. Here the CDR3 reads CASSLHLRVAEAFF. DNA of the CDR3: TGTGCCAGCAGTCTCCACCTCAGGGTCGCTGAAGCTTTCTTT.